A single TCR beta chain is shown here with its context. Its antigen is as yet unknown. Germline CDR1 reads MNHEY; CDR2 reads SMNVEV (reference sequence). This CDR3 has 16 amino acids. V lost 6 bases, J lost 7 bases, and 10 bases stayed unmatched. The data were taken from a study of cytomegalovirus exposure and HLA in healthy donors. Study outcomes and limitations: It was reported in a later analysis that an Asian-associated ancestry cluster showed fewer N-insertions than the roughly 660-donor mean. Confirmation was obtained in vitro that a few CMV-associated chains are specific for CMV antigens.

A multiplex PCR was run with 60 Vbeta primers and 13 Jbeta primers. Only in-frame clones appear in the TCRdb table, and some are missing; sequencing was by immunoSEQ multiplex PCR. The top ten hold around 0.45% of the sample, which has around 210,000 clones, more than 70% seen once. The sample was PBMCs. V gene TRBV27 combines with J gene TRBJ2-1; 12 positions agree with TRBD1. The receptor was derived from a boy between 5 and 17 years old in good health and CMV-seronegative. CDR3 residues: CASSPLGTGGLNEQFF. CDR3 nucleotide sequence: TGTGCCAGCAGCCCCCTCGGGACAGGGGGCTTAAATGAGCAGTTCTTC.